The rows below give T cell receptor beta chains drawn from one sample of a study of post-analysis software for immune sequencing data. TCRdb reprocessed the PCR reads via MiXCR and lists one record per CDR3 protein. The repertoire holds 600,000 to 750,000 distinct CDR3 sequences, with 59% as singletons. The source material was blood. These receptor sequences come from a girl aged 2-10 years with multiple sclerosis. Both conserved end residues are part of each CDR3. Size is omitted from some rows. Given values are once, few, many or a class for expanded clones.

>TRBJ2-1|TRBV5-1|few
CASSLELSGRISYNEQFF
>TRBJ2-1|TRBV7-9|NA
CASSYSSGGYNEQFF
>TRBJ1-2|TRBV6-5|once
CASGQGFGCTF
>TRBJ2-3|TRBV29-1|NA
CSVELAGATDTQYF
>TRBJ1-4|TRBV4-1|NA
CASSQAGTGTYNEKLFF
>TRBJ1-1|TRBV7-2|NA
CASSQYRGWSTEAFF
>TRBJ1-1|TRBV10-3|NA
CAISGNREMNTEAFF
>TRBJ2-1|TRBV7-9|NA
CASSLEDDRADSSYNEQFF
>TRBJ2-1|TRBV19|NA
CASSISLSGHNEQFF
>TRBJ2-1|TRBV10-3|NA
CAISDRLAGRPLYNEQFF
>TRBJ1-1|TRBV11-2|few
CASSFGRAGELVGEATEAFF
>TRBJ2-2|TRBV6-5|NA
CASSFRDYPTGELFF